The source of this TCR beta chain is a study of blood T cell repertoires in COVID-19. The length of the CDR3 is 15 residues. V was cut by 7 bases and J by 2 bases, with 17 bases left in between. CDR1 is SGHDT, CDR2 YYEEEE, per germline. Produced via immunoSEQ multiplex PCR; TCRdb's table is partial and in-frame only. The table includes 250,000 or so clones, roughly 82% detected once. The gene calls are TRBV5-6 and TRBJ2-3; D is unresolved. The clonotype comes from a woman in her seventies with acute or convalescent COVID-19. Sequencing input: peripheral blood. The CDR3 region has the DNA TGTGCCAGCTTTACCCGAGTCTCCCCCACAGATACGCAGTATTTT. Its protein product is CASFTRVSPTDTQYF.